Reported below is one T cell receptor (beta chain). PCR used 60 Vbeta primers and 13 Jbeta primers. Some clones are missing from TCRdb's copy, which holds only in-frame ones; the method was immunoSEQ multiplex PCR. The table has 110,000 to 150,000 clones, roughly 80% seen once. These data are taken from a study of cytomegalovirus exposure and HLA in healthy donors. Germline V gene data show CDR1 as SGHTA and CDR2 as FQGNSA. This CDR3 has 17 residues. Trimming removed 5 bases from V and 2 bases from J; junction bases left unmatched: 9. This chain joins TRBV7-2 and TRBJ2-3; 11 positions match TRBD2. The sequencing input was PBMCs. The receptor was isolated from a middle-aged man in good health and CMV-seropositive. Here the CDR3 reads CASSRETSGGATDTQYF. In DNA, the CDR3 is TGTGCCAGCAGCCGGGAAACTAGCGGGGGAGCCACAGATACGCAGTATTTT.